Sequencing of this T cell receptor (beta chain) was carried out in a study of molecular identifiers for immune sequencing clone quantification. Study overall: Replicate runs used RNA from roughly 21,000 or 96,000 naive CD8 cells, which was split five ways into aliquots, and four of those aliquots were then sequenced.

This clonotype was picked up many times. The bulk TCR libraries were made with methods described before and with listed TCR primers. TCRdb analysed the PCR reads with MiXCR anew, one entry per CDR3 protein. Of 400,000 to 600,000 distinct CDR3 sequences listed, roughly 26% are singletons. V lost 6 bases and J lost 1, with 19 bases in between. There are 17 residues in the CDR3. Germline loops: CDR1 DFQATT, CDR2 SNEGSKA (reference sequence). Based on a CD8+CD4-CCR7+CD45RA+ profile, naive CD8 T cells were sorted. The receptor was isolated from a human donor in good health. Some libraries in this study had Jurkat cell RNA spiked in. The rearrangement joins TRBV20-1 to TRBJ2-6; D is perhaps TRBD1 (6 bases). The sequencing input was naive CD8+ T cells from blood, with Jurkat cell RNA spiked in. The subset was: FACS-sorted CD8+CD4-CCR7+CD45RA+ naive T cells. The CDR3 is CSATKLTGSSGANVLTF. CDR3 nucleotide sequence: TGCAGTGCAACAAAACTTACAGGGTCATCTGGGGCCAACGTCCTGACTTTC.